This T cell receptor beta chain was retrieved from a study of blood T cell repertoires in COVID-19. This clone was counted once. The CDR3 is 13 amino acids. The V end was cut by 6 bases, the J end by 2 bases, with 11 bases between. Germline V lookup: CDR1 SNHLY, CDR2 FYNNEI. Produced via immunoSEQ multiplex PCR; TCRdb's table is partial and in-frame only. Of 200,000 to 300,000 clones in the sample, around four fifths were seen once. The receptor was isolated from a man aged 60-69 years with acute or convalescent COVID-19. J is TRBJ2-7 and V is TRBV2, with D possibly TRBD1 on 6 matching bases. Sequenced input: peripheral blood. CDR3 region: CASRGAVAYEQYF. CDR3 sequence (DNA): TGTGCCAGCAGGGGGGCCGTGGCCTACGAGCAGTACTTC. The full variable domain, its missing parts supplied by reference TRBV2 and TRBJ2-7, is EPEVTQTPSHQVTQMGQEVILRCVPISNHLYFYWYRQILGQKVEFLVSFYNNEISEKSEIFDDQFSVERPDGSNFTLKIRSTKLEDSAMYFCASRGAVAYEQYFGPGTRLTVT.